The 5 T cell receptor beta chains presented below share a single source sample, sequenced in a study of T cells after yellow fever vaccination. TCRdb redid the calling of the 5' RACE reads with MiXCR, one entry per CDR3 protein. The data contain around 310,000 distinct CDR3 sequences, 8% to 10% of them seen just once; the ten biggest clones take up over 15%. This sample comprised PBMCs, obtained on the day of the first yellow fever vaccination. The receptors were gathered from a man aged 18 to 29 who received the YFV17D yellow fever vaccine.

The chain uses TRBV20-1 and TRBJ2-1; D tentatively fits TRBD1 or TRBD2 (6 bases each). This CDR3 has 16 amino acids. The germline gives CDR1 DFQATT, CDR2 SNEGSKA (reference sequence). V was shortened by 3 bases and J by 7 bases, with 22 bases between the two germline ends. CDR3 residues: CSARPAERGPGNEQFF. In DNA, the CDR3 is TGCAGTGCTAGGCCGGCCGAACGGGGGCCTGGGAATGAGCAGTTCTTC.

This clonotype has at least ten counts. This rearrangement joins TRBV5-1 to TRBJ2-3, with 9 bases lining up with TRBD2. V shed 2 bases and J 5 bases; nucleotides not matched to a gene: 6. This CDR3 has 15 amino acids. The V gene's germline CDR1 is SGHRS and CDR2 YFSETQ. The CDR3 nucleotides are TGCGCCAGCAGCTTTGGCGGGGGGGGCGAAGATACGCAGTATTTT. Protein product: CASSFGGGGEDTQYF. Complete variable domain (other parts from reference TRBV5-1 and TRBJ2-3): KAGVTQTPRYLIKTRGQQVTLSCSPISGHRSVSWYQQTPGQGLQFLFEYFSETQRNKGNFPGRFSGRQFSNSRSEMNVSTLELGDSALYLCASSFGGGGEDTQYFGPGTRLTVL.

This clonotype was seen a few times. V gene TRBV10-3 combines with J gene TRBJ1-1; a weak D match, TRBD1 (6 bases). Trimming removed 8 bases at V and 4 bases at J, with 17 bases between. The CDR3 covers 14 residues. Germline-derived CDR1 and CDR2 are ENHRY and SYGVKD. CDR3 in DNA: TGTGCCATCGGTTCCGGGGGGGGCAGCACTGAAGCTTTCTTT. Protein product: CAIGSGGGSTEAFF.

This clonotype was seen repeatedly, ten times or more. The chain uses TRBV19 and TRBJ1-2; 10 bases map to TRBD1. V lost 8 bases and J lost 2; bases outside the gene matches: 14. CDR3 length equals 17 residues. The germline CDR1 and CDR2 sequences are LNHDA and SQIVND (reference sequence). CDR3 in amino acids: CASADDRGPIINYGYTF. In nucleotides, the CDR3 is TGTGCCAGTGCAGATGACAGGGGGCCGATTATAAACTATGGCTACACCTTC.

This clonotype was detected a few times. V usage is TRBV12-3 or TRBV12-4 and J usage is TRBJ2-2; D gene uncertain. The CDR3 spans 12 residues. The V end lost 6 bases, the J end lost 9 bases, and 11 bases lay between the germline ends. The CDR3 nucleotides are TGTGCCAGCAGGTCGACCCCCCGGGAGCTGTTTTTT. Translation gives CASRSTPRELFF.